Reported below is one T cell receptor (beta chain). These data are taken from a study of blood T cell repertoires in COVID-19. Background on the study: Collection of acute and convalescent COVID-19 samples took place in the United States, Italy and Spain. Nucleic acid was either cDNA or gDNA, and it came from T cells, B-cell-depleted T cells, or PBMCs.

Study processing details: Reference gene primers were amplified, and this amplification served to estimate nucleated cell counts. Libraries were prepared by immunoSEQ multiplex PCR; TCRdb keeps only in-frame clonotypes and omits some of them. D and trimming were read from the DNA, whereas the V and J calls and clone size are those reported in that table. The data contain approximately 72,000 clones, more than 80% of them singletons. Germline loops: CDR1 SEHNR, CDR2 FQNEAQ (reference sequence). V lost 4 bases to trimming and J lost 6 bases, with 24 bases between them. This CDR3 spans 17 amino acids. This clonotype originated in a woman older than 75 with active or convalescent COVID-19. Sequenced input: peripheral blood. The J gene is TRBJ1-1, the V gene TRBV7-9, with D perhaps TRBD1 (5 bases). CDR3 sequence (DNA): TGTGCCAGCAGCTCGACATGGGGCGGTAGCCCTACCTCTGAAGCTTTCTTT. Its protein product is CASSSTWGGSPTSEAFF.